Following are 5 T cell receptor beta chains from one sample sequenced in a study of T-cell reconstitution after alpha-beta-depleted transplantation in children. The library targeted TCRbeta and was prepared with unique molecular identifiers. TCRdb reprocessed the PCR reads with MiXCR, giving one entry per CDR3 protein. The table shows about 200,000 distinct CDR3 sequences, with roughly 7.1% occurring only once. Source: PBMCs, taken before TCRalphabeta/CD19-depleted stem cell transplant. The receptors originated from a boy aged 2 to 10 with acute lymphoblastic leukemia, due to receive a stem cell transplant.

This clonotype was seen at least ten times. This chain uses TRBV4-2 with TRBJ2-7; the D gene is possibly TRBD1 (5 bases). V lost 0 bases and J 1 base, leaving 13 bases between the germline ends. Germline CDR1 LGHNA, CDR2 YNFKEQ. The length of the CDR3 is 16 residues. Here the CDR3 DNA reads TGTGCCAGCAGCCAAGATTGGGCAGGGCCTTCCTACGAGCAGTACTTC. Protein: CASSQDWAGPSYEQYF.

The chain employs TRBV7-6 and TRBJ2-5, with D possibly being TRBD1 (7 bases). Germline CDR1 SGHVS, CDR2 FNYEAQ. Trimming cost V 2 bases and J 4 bases, with 11 bases left between them. This CDR3 is 14 amino acids long. For the CDR3, the DNA is TGTGCCAGCAGCTTACACAGGGGAGGAGAGACCCAGTACTTC. Protein product: CASSLHRGGETQYF.

The chain joins TRBV3-1 to TRBJ1-5; D perhaps matches TRBD1 (5 bases). Per germline, CDR1 LGHDT and CDR2 YNNKEL (reference sequence). This CDR3 has 12 residues. V was cut by 5 bases and J by 4 bases, with 6 bases left in between. CDR3 DNA sequence: TGTGCCAGCAGCAAGGGGAATCAGCCCCAGCATTTT. Translation gives CASSKGNQPQHF.

This rearrangement joins TRBV20-1 to TRBJ2-5; D possibly corresponds to TRBD2 (5 bases). This CDR3 spans 13 amino acids. CDR1 is DFQATT and CDR2 is SNEGSKA in the germline V gene (reference sequence). V lost 0 bases to trimming and J lost 4 bases, with 9 bases between them. The CDR3 nucleotides are TGCAGTGCTAGAGATGTCGGGGTAGAGACCCAGTACTTC. Translating gives CSARDVGVETQYF.

The V call is TRBV5-1, the J call TRBJ2-1; the match to TRBD2 covers 7 bases. V gave up 3 bases and J gave up 4 bases; unmatched junction bases: 10. The CDR3 contains 16 residues. CDR1 is SGHRS and CDR2 is YFSETQ in the germline V gene. The DNA for the CDR3 is TGCGCCAGCAGCTCCCTTTCGCGGGGGTATTACAATGAGCAGTTCTTC. This gives the protein CASSSLSRGYYNEQFF.